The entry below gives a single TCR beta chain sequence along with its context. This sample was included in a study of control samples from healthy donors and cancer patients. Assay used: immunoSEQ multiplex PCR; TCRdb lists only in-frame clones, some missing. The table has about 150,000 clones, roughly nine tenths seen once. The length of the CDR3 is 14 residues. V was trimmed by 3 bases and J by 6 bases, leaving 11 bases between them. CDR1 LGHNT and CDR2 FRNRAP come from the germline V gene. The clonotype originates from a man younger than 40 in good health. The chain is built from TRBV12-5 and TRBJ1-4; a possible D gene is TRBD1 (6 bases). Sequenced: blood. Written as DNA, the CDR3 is TGTGCTAGTGGTTTATCACCAGGGGATGAAAAACTGTTTTTT. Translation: CASGLSPGDEKLFF. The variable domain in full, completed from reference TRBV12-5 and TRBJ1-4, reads DARVTQTPRHKVTEMGQEVTMRCQPILGHNTVFWYRQTMMQGLELLAYFRNRAPLDDSGMPKDRFSAEMPDATLATLKIQPSEPRDSAVYFCASGLSPGDEKLFFGSGTQLSVL.